This T cell receptor beta chain was retrieved from a study of T-cell memory formation after mild COVID-19. TCRdb used MiXCR to reprocess the 5' RACE reads, holding one entry per CDR3 protein. The data contain a few hundred thousand distinct CDR3 sequences, 15% to 20% of them singletons. Germline CDR1 reads ENHRY; CDR2 reads SYGVKD. V lost 6 bases and J lost 2, with 11 bases in between. The CDR3 runs to 13 residues. This clonotype has more than one count but fewer than ten. The receptor's source is a man aged 18 to 29 who had mild COVID-19 (a few samples of this study predate the infection). Cell type and time point are not known. Sequencing used PBMCs or a T cell subset sorted from them (not recorded which). The V call is TRBV10-3, the J call TRBJ2-7; either TRBD1 or TRBD2 may supply D (5 bases each). CDR3 loop: CAIRRGATYEQYF. As DNA, the CDR3 is TGTGCCATCAGGAGGGGCGCCACCTACGAGCAGTACTTC.